The 21 T cell receptor beta chains in this list originate from one sample, sequenced in a study of shared clonotypes between healthy human individuals (dated by TCRdb to 2020 to 2021). The library was obtained by the immunoSEQ multiplex PCR assay. TCRdb's version of the immuneACCESS table is confined to in-frame rearrangements and falls short of the full clone set. An unresolved V gene accounts for under half of the shortfall where checked; the remainder is of unknown origin. The table for this sample lists 400,000 to 500,000 clones; around 79% of them were counted only once. The leading ten clones occupy more than 10% of the sample. Material for sequencing was PBMCs. All receptors derive from a middle-aged woman in good health. Some clones in this sample may be carry-over from other donors' samples.

V and J are TRBV5-1 and TRBJ2-3; weak D call: TRBD1 (7 bases). From germline, CDR1 is SGHRS and CDR2 YFSETQ. Between the trimmed V and J ends, which lost 0 bases and 0 bases, there was a span of 11 bases. The CDR3 extends over 16 amino acids. The CDR3 loop is CASSLGRGPSTDTQYF. CDR3 DNA sequence: TGCGCCAGCAGCTTGGGGAGGGGGCCCAGCACAGATACGCAGTATTTT.

This sequence joins TRBV23-1 and TRBJ2-1, with D unresolved. TRBV23-1 is sorted into the ORF group, with uncertain function. The V end lost 4 bases, the J end lost 4 bases, and 5 bases lay between the germline ends. CDR3 length: 12 residues. The CDR3 here is CASSLGYNEQFF. The CDR3 DNA reads as TGCGCCAGCAGTCTAGGGTACAATGAGCAGTTCTTC.

The rearrangement joins TRBV6-6 to TRBJ2-7, with a weak D call TRBD2 (6 bases). Germline V gene sequence: CDR1 MNHNY, CDR2 SVGAGI (reference sequence). V lost 2 bases and J lost 4, with 12 bases in between. The CDR3 spans 14 residues. The CDR3 nucleotides are TGTGCCAGCAGTTACGGAGGGCCCGGATACGAGCAGTACTTC. Translated, it gives CASSYGGPGYEQYF.

This clone turned up a few times. The chain carries TRBV6-1 and TRBJ2-7; a weak D match, TRBD2 (5 bases). The germline gives CDR1 MNHNS, CDR2 SASEGT. The CDR3 totals 13 residues. Trimming took 3 bases from V and 2 from J, leaving 8 bases between them. CDR3: CASSEGETYEQYF. CDR3 nucleotides: TGTGCCAGCAGTGAGGGAGAGACCTACGAGCAGTACTTC.

This chain connects TRBV4-2 to TRBJ1-2; tentative D call: TRBD1 (6 bases). Trimming shortened V by 1 base and J by 6 bases, and 15 bases separated the two germline ends. Germline V lookup: CDR1 LGHNA, CDR2 YNFKEQ. This CDR3 is 15 amino acids long. As DNA, the CDR3 is TGTGCCAGCAGCCAAGTATACTTACAGGGTAATGGCTACACCTTC. Translation: CASSQVYLQGNGYTF.

This chain joins TRBV5-1 and TRBJ2-1, with 10 bases aligning to TRBD2. CDR3 length: 18 residues. Unmatched junction bases numbered 18, after V lost 4 bases and J lost 8 bases. Germline V gene lookup returns CDR1 SGHRS and CDR2 YFSETQ. This CDR3 reads CASSRRTLTGLASHEQFF. The CDR3 DNA follows: TGCGCCAGCAGCCGCCGAACCCTTACGGGACTAGCGTCGCATGAGCAGTTCTTC.

Details on this clone: A much larger clone differs by one base, so this may be a read error. The identical CDR3 is also encoded by other nucleotide sequences in the sample. J is TRBJ1-5 and V is TRBV30; 8 bases fit TRBD1. This CDR3 region has 12 residues. J gave up 14 bases and V 3 bases, and 9 bases lay outside the gene matches. The germline CDR1 and CDR2 sequences are GTSNPN and SVGIG (reference sequence). CDR3 amino acids: CAWSPGTGPEHF. The CDR3 DNA follows: TGTGCCTGGAGCCCCGGGACAGGCCCAGAGCATTTT.

This clone was observed a handful of times. The chain uses TRBV28 and TRBJ2-1, with D uncertain. V was shortened by 4 bases and J by 0 bases, with 16 bases between the two germline ends. Per the germline V gene, CDR1 is MDHEN and CDR2 is SYDVKM. This CDR3 has 17 amino acids. The CDR3 spells CASSSSYRSYSYNEQFF. For the CDR3, the DNA is TGTGCCAGCAGTTCCTCGTACCGGTCCTACTCCTACAATGAGCAGTTCTTC.

This chain links TRBV5-5 with TRBJ1-1; D remains ambiguous. Deletions cut 0 bases from V and 1 base from J, with 7 bases between. The CDR3 extends over 14 amino acids. The germline V gene encodes CDR1 SGHKS and CDR2 YYEKEE (reference sequence). CDR3 region: CASSLAGRNTEAFF. The CDR3 region has the DNA TGTGCCAGCAGCTTGGCGGGGAGGAACACTGAAGCTTTCTTT.

V usage is TRBV6-1 and J usage is TRBJ2-7; 8 nucleotides align to TRBD1. CDR3 length: 12 residues. Germline V gene lookup returns CDR1 MNHNS and CDR2 SASEGT. The trim removed 9 bases at V and 3 bases at J, leaving 4 bases unmatched. CDR3 sequence (DNA): TGTGCCAGTCTGGGACAGGACTACGAGCAGTACTTC. Translating it yields CASLGQDYEQYF.

This clone was recorded once. V and J are TRBV28 and TRBJ2-5; tentatively, D is TRBD1 (5 bases). The CDR3 loop spans 11 amino acids. The germline V gene encodes CDR1 MDHEN and CDR2 SYDVKM. V lost 3 bases and J lost 9, with 8 bases in between. CDR3 bases: TGTGCCAGCAGTTTGGGGCGAGCCCAGTACTTC. Translating it yields CASSLGRAQYF.

V gene TRBV7-3 combines with J gene TRBJ2-2, with D possibly matching TRBD2 (5 bases). Trimming took 0 bases from V and 4 from J, leaving 12 bases between them. This CDR3 spans 16 amino acids. CDR1 SGHTA and CDR2 FQGTGA come from the germline V gene. Here the CDR3 DNA reads TGTGCCAGCAGCTTAACGCCGCCTAGCTTCACCGGGGAGCTGTTTTTT. Its translation is CASSLTPPSFTGELFF.

Concerning this clone: One end of the junction is discordant with germline, which a read error may explain. CDR3 loop: CASSGTGVGLAGELFF. CDR3 nucleotides: TGCGCCAGCTCCGGGACAGGGGTCGGTCTCGCCGGGGAGCTGTTTTTT. The chain uses TRBV2 and TRBJ2-2; 10 nucleotides agree with TRBD1. Germline loops: CDR1 SNHLY, CDR2 FYNNEI. The CDR3 extends over 16 amino acids.

This chain joins TRBV9 and TRBJ2-6; 14 bases are shared with TRBD2. The V and J ends lost 4 bases and 3 bases, in that order; junction bases with no gene match: 6. The germline CDR1 and CDR2 sequences are SGDLS and YYNGEE. The CDR3 runs to 18 residues. CDR3 amino acids: CASSPPGLAGVGANVLTF. CDR3 nucleotide sequence: TGTGCCAGCAGCCCCCCGGGACTAGCGGGAGTTGGGGCCAACGTCCTGACTTTC.

The CDR3 region is CASSLGGTGRFYTEAFF. The CDR3 DNA follows: TGTGCCAGCAGCTTAGGGGGGACAGGACGGTTTTACACTGAAGCTTTCTTT. The chain employs TRBV13 and TRBJ1-1, with TRBD1 matching over 8 bases. The germline gives CDR1 PRHDT, CDR2 FYEKMQ (reference sequence). The V segment lost 0 bases and the J segment 3 bases; nucleotides outside the gene matches: 9. This CDR3 contains 17 residues.

A note on this clone: Other DNA sequences of this sample code for an identical CDR3. The chain is built from TRBV7-9 and TRBJ2-1; D may be TRBD2 (6 bases). Trimming left V 0 bases short and J 4 bases short, with 13 bases between. CDR1 is SEHNR, CDR2 FQNEAQ, per germline (reference sequence). CDR3 length equals 16 residues. The CDR3 sequence is CASSLALAGSYNEQFF. In DNA, the CDR3 is TGTGCCAGCAGCTTAGCGCTCGCGGGGTCTTACAATGAGCAGTTCTTC. The whole variable domain, remainder taken from reference TRBV7-9 and TRBJ2-1, is DTGVSQNPRHKITKRGQNVTFRCDPISEHNRLYWYRQTLGQGPEFLTYFQNEAQLEKSRLLSDRFSAERPKGSFSTLEIQRTEQGDSAMYLCASSLALAGSYNEQFFGPGTRLTVL.

Only one count was recorded for this clone. The chain couples TRBV5-1 to TRBJ2-3; D remains ambiguous. The CDR3 runs to 15 residues. Germline V gene data show CDR1 as SGHRS and CDR2 as YFSETQ. The V end was cut by 4 bases, the J end by 2 bases, with 14 bases between. The CDR3 DNA reads TGCGCCAGCAGCCCCCCCCGAACTTCCACAGATACGCAGTATTTT. Translating gives CASSPPRTSTDTQYF. The full variable domain, completed using reference TRBV5-1 and TRBJ2-3, is KAGVTQTPRYLIKTRGQQVTLSCSPISGHRSVSWYQQTPGQGLQFLFEYFSETQRNKGNFPGRFSGRQFSNSRSEMNVSTLELGDSALYLCASSPPRTSTDTQYFGPGTRLTVL.

This clone was detected ten times or more. V is TRBV7-8 and J is TRBJ2-7, with TRBD2 identical over 8 bases. From germline, CDR1 is SGHVS and CDR2 FQNEAQ. The J segment lost 2 bases and the V segment lost 0 bases, leaving 9 bases of the junction unmatched. The CDR3 runs to 17 residues. The chain's CDR3 is CASSLARVAGSPYEQYF. The CDR3 bases are TGTGCCAGCAGCTTAGCACGGGTAGCGGGGTCCCCCTACGAGCAGTACTTC.

This clone has just one count. The rearrangement uses TRBV23-1 and TRBJ2-7; no clear D gene. TRBV23-1 counts as an open reading frame of uncertain function. The CDR3 runs 13 residues. The V and J ends lost 0 bases and 5 bases respectively, with 8 bases between them. CDR3 bases: TGCGCCAGCAGTCAATCGATTGCCCACGAGCAGTACTTC. Translating it yields CASSQSIAHEQYF.

The rearrangement uses TRBV9 and TRBJ2-7; D is unresolved. In germline, CDR1 is SGDLS, CDR2 YYNGEE. V was shortened by 0 bases and J by 0 bases, with 10 bases between the two germline ends. The CDR3 is made up of 15 amino acids. The CDR3: CASSVGGARSYEQYF. The CDR3 nucleotides read TGTGCCAGCAGCGTAGGAGGTGCTCGCTCCTACGAGCAGTACTTC.

This clone came up a few times. Distinct nucleotide sequences in the sample also encode this CDR3. This chain uses TRBV15 with TRBJ1-1; D may be TRBD1 (5 bases). The germline gives CDR1 LNHNV, CDR2 YYDKDF (reference sequence). V was pared by 0 bases and J by 8 bases, with 10 bases between. CDR3 length: 13 residues. CDR3 DNA sequence: TGTGCCACCAGCAGAGATAGGGGCTCCGAAGCTTTCTTT. The encoded protein is CATSRDRGSEAFF. The full variable domain, rest sourced from reference TRBV15 and TRBJ1-1, is DAMVIQNPRYQVTQFGKPVTLSCSQTLNHNVMYWYQQKSSQAPKLLFHYYDKDFNNEADTPDNFQSRRPNTSFCFLDIRSPGLGDTAMYLCATSRDRGSEAFFGQGTRLTVV.